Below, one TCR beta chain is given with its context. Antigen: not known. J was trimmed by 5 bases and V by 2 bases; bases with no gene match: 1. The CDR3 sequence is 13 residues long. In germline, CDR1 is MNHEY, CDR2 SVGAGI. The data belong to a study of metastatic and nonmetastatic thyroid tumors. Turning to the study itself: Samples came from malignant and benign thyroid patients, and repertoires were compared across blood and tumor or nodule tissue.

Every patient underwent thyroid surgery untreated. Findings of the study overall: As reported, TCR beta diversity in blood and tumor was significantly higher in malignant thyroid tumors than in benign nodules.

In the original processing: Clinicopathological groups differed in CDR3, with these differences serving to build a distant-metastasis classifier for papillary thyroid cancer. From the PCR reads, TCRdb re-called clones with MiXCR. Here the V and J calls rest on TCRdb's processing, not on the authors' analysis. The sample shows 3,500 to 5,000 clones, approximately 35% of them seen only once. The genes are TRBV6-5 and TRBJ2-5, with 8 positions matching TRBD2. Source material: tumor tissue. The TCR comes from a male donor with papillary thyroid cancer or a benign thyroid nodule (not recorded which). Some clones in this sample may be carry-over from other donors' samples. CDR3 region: CASSYRGRETQYF. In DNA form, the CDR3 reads TGTGCCAGCAGTTACCGCGGGAGGGAGACCCAGTACTTC.